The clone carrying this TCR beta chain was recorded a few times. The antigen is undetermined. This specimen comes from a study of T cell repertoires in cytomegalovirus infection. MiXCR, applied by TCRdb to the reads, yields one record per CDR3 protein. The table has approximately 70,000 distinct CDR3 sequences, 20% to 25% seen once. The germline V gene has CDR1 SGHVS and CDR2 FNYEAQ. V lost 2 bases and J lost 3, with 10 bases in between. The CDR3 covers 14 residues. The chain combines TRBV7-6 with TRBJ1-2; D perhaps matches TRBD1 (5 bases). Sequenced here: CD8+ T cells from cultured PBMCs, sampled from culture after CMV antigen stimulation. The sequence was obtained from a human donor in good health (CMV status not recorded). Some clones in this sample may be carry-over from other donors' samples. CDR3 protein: CASSLRGDHYGYTF. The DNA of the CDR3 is TGTGCCAGCAGCTTAAGAGGGGACCACTATGGCTACACCTTC. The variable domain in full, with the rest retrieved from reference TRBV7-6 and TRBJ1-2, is GAGVSQSPRYKVTKRGQDVALRCDPISGHVSLYWYRQALGQGPEFLTYFNYEAQQDKSGLPNDRFSAERPEGSISTLTIQRTEQRDSAMYRCASSLRGDHYGYTFGSGTRLTVV.